The 18 T cell receptor beta chains reported below all come from one sample, sequenced in a study of blood T cells in healthy people across ages. Together with a sample-barcoded 5' primer, a J-beta primer mix was included in a second PCR lasting roughly 6 to 12 cycles. TCRdb recomputed calls from the 5' RACE reads with MiXCR, one row per CDR3 protein. The sample has some 560,000 distinct CDR3 sequences, over 25% seen once. The sample was also reused in another study, on T cells of mothers and their children.

The sequenced material came from blood. The receptor set was obtained from a boy between 2 and 10 years old in good health.

This clonotype was observed a few times. The chain links TRBV20-1 to TRBJ2-5, with TRBD1 matching over 8 bases. The J call is doubtful: the DNA matches TRBJ2-1 better. The CDR3 length is 13 residues. Per the germline V gene, CDR1 is DFQATT and CDR2 is SNEGSKA (reference sequence). CDR3 nucleotide sequence: TGCAGTGCTAGTTTATATGACAGGGGCCAGCAGTTCTTC. It encodes CSASLYDRGQQFF.

Only a few counts were recorded for this clonotype. The chain employs TRBV12-5 and TRBJ2-7; 8 positions match TRBD2. Per germline, CDR1 LGHNT and CDR2 FRNRAP. The CDR3 spans 15 residues. After removal of 1 base from V and 0 bases from J, the junction contained 2 bases not matched to a gene. The CDR3 sequence: CASGLAGGPSYEQYF. The CDR3 region has the DNA TGTGCTAGTGGTTTGGCGGGAGGGCCCTCCTACGAGCAGTACTTC. The full variable domain, completed using reference TRBV12-5 and TRBJ2-7, is DARVTQTPRHKVTEMGQEVTMRCQPILGHNTVFWYRQTMMQGLELLAYFRNRAPLDDSGMPKDRFSAEMPDATLATLKIQPSEPRDSAVYFCASGLAGGPSYEQYFGPGTRLTVT.

The CDR3 DNA sequence: TGTGCCAGCAGTTACGCGACTAGCGGGGCCCTTCTAACCCAGTACTTC. Translation: CASSYATSGALLTQYF. The chain joins TRBV6-6 to TRBJ2-5; TRBD2 matches 11 bases. Unmatched junction bases numbered 10, after V lost 2 bases and J lost 8 bases. The CDR3 sequence is 16 residues long. The germline gives CDR1 MNHNY, CDR2 SVGAGI (reference sequence).

This clonotype was seen many times. V and J are TRBV3-1 and TRBJ2-4; 10 bases are a match to TRBD1. J lost 6 bases, V lost 6 bases, and 8 bases had no gene match. CDR3 length equals 15 residues. CDR1 is LGHDT and CDR2 is YNNKEL in the germline V gene (reference sequence). As DNA, the CDR3 is TGTGCCAGCAGTCGACAGGGGGCGCATATAAACATTCAGTACTTC. It yields the protein CASSRQGAHINIQYF.

The chain has TRBV24-1 and TRBJ2-1, with 9 positions matching TRBD1. The J call may be faulty, since TRBJ2-5 better matches the DNA end. CDR3 length equals 14 residues. The germline V gene has CDR1 KGHDR and CDR2 SFDVKD. CDR3 nucleotides: TGTGCCACCAGTTTGGGACAGGGATCAGAGACCCAGTACTTC. It translates to CATSLGQGSETQYF.

This clonotype was counted between two and nine times. The chain carries TRBV7-6 and TRBJ2-5; D ambiguous. V lost 4 bases to trimming and J lost 5 bases, with 11 bases between them. Germline-derived CDR1 and CDR2 are SGHVS and FNYEAQ. This CDR3 spans 13 amino acids. CDR3 sequence reads: CASSYSSAETQYF. In nucleotides, the CDR3 is TGTGCCAGCAGCTACAGTAGTGCGGAGACCCAGTACTTC.

This clonotype appeared many times. This sequence joins TRBV10-3 and TRBJ2-2; either TRBD1 or TRBD2 may fit D (5 bases each). Germline CDR1 reads ENHRY; CDR2 reads SYGVKD. The CDR3 covers 15 residues. Trimming pared 3 bases from V and 4 bases from J, leaving 12 bases between. The CDR3 protein is CAISERGAPTGELFF. In DNA, the CDR3 is TGTGCCATCAGTGAAAGAGGGGCGCCCACCGGGGAGCTGTTTTTT.

J is TRBJ2-1 and V is TRBV20-1; TRBD2 aligns across 8 bases. Germline CDR1 and CDR2: DFQATT and SNEGSKA (reference sequence). The CDR3 contains 12 residues. V lost 4 bases, J lost 6 bases, and 2 bases stayed unmatched. CDR3 sequence (DNA): TGCAGTGCTATAGCGGGATTCAATGAGCAGTTCTTC. Amino acid sequence: CSAIAGFNEQFF.

This clonotype has at least ten counts. The rearrangement joins TRBV27 to TRBJ2-4; D is perhaps TRBD2 (8 bases). The CDR3 loop spans 17 amino acids. Germline assignment: CDR1 MNHEY and CDR2 SMNVEV (reference sequence). The V end was cut by 6 bases, the J end by 0 bases, with 18 bases between. CDR3 amino acids: CASSRGSGSIAKNIQYF. In DNA form, the CDR3 reads TGTGCCAGCAGCAGGGGGAGCGGGAGCATAGCCAAAAACATTCAGTACTTC.

The chain combines TRBV12-3 or TRBV12-4 with TRBJ1-4; 8 bases align to TRBD1. J was trimmed by 8 bases and V by 2 bases; bases with no gene match: 7. CDR3 size: 15 residues. CDR3 in DNA: TGTGCCAGCAGTTTATCCGGACAGGGATGGGAAAAACTGTTTTTT. Protein product: CASSLSGQGWEKLFF.

This clonotype occurred a few times. J is TRBJ2-7 and V is TRBV12-5; perhaps TRBD2 as D (5 bases). This CDR3 region has 15 residues. Between the trimmed V and J ends, which lost 3 bases and 3 bases, there was a span of 15 bases. Germline V gene data show CDR1 as LGHNT and CDR2 as FRNRAP. CDR3 bases: TGTGCTAGTGGTTTTAGAGGGCAGACACGCTACGAGCAGTACTTC. It yields the protein CASGFRGQTRYEQYF.

The table lists this clonotype with a few counts. The gene calls are TRBV25-1 and TRBJ2-5; D unclear. The V end was cut by 3 bases, the J end by 5 bases, with 22 bases between. In germline, CDR1 is MGHDK, CDR2 SYGVNS. There are 17 residues in the CDR3. This CDR3 is CASSDGDYNPLRETQYF. CDR3 DNA: TGTGCCAGCAGTGACGGCGATTACAACCCTCTCCGGGAGACCCAGTACTTC.

This chain connects TRBV7-9 to TRBJ2-7; the D gene is possibly TRBD2 (6 bases). Germline V gene sequence: CDR1 SEHNR, CDR2 FQNEAQ (reference sequence). This CDR3 region has 15 residues. The V gene lost 1 base and the J gene lost 2 bases, with 12 bases spanning the gap. The DNA of the CDR3 is TGTGCCAGCAGCTTAGGACAGACTAGTCCCTACGAGCAGTACTTC. Amino acid sequence: CASSLGQTSPYEQYF.

V usage is TRBV7-2 and J usage is TRBJ2-2; 8 bases are shared with TRBD2. CDR3 length equals 16 residues. Trimming removed 5 bases from V and 3 bases from J; junction bases left unmatched: 8. The germline V gene has CDR1 SGHTA and CDR2 FQGNSA. The CDR3 DNA reads as TGTGCCAGCAGCCGAAGCGGGAGACGGTACACCGGGGAGCTGTTTTTT. Translation gives CASSRSGRRYTGELFF.

V is TRBV29-1 and J is TRBJ2-5; 9 positions agree with TRBD2. V lost 4 bases and J lost 2; bases outside the gene matches: 5. Per germline, CDR1 SQVTM and CDR2 ANQGSEA. The CDR3 totals 14 residues. As DNA, the CDR3 is TGCAGCGTTGTGGCTAGCGGGGTACAAGAGACCCAGTACTTC. It yields the protein CSVVASGVQETQYF.

This clonotype was counted ten times or more. The chain uses TRBV20-1 and TRBJ1-5, with 8 bases lining up with TRBD1. The CDR3 contains 13 residues. Germline CDR1 reads DFQATT; CDR2 reads SNEGSKA (reference sequence). Trimming removed 3 bases from V and 2 bases from J; junction bases left unmatched: 0. The CDR3 bases are TGCAGTGCTAGGACAGGGGGCAATCAGCCCCAGCATTTT. This gives the protein CSARTGGNQPQHF.

The J gene is TRBJ1-6, the V gene TRBV15; D uncertain. The CDR3 is made up of 14 amino acids. Deletions cut 5 bases from V and 6 bases from J, with 11 bases between. CDR1 is LNHNV, CDR2 YYDKDF, per germline (reference sequence). DNA of the CDR3: TGTGCCACCAGCGCGCAGAGTGGTAATTCACCCCTCCACTTT. Translation gives CATSAQSGNSPLHF.

The rearrangement links TRBV30 to TRBJ2-7; TRBD2 matches 9 bases. The DNA end is a closer match to TRBJ2-1, so the J assignment may be wrong. CDR3 length equals 16 residues. The V gene's germline CDR1 is GTSNPN and CDR2 SVGIG (reference sequence). Here the CDR3 DNA reads TGTGCCTGGAGTGTAAAGCGCAGCGGGGGGAGGGGTGAGCAGTTCTTC. It is translated as CAWSVKRSGGRGEQFF.